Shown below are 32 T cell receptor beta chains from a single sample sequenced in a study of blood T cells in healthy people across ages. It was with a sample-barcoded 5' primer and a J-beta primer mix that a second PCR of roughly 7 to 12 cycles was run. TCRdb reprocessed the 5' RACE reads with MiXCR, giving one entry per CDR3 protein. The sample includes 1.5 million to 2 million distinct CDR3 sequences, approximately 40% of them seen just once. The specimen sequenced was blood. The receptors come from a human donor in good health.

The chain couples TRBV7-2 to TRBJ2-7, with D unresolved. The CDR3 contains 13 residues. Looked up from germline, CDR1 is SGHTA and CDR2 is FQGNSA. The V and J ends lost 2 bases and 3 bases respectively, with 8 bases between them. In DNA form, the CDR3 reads TGTGCCAGCAGCTTACCATGGTTCTACGAGCAGTACTTC. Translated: CASSLPWFYEQYF.

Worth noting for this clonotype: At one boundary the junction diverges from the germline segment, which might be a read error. The CDR3, as DNA: TGTGCCAGCAGTTATGCGCGGGGGAACGAGCGGTACTTC. This codes for CASSYARGNERYF. J is TRBJ2-7 and V is TRBV12-3 or TRBV12-4; TRBD2 matches 7 bases. The CDR3 totals 13 residues.

The CDR3 region is CSARDPGNTDINYGYTF. The CDR3 nucleotides read TGCAGTGCTAGGGACCCGGGGAATACGGATATTAACTATGGCTACACCTTC. The chain has TRBV20-1 and TRBJ1-2; D is ambiguous. CDR1 and CDR2 (germline): DFQATT, SNEGSKA (reference sequence). This CDR3 is built from 17 residues. The V gene lost 3 bases and the J gene lost 1 base, with 21 bases spanning the gap.

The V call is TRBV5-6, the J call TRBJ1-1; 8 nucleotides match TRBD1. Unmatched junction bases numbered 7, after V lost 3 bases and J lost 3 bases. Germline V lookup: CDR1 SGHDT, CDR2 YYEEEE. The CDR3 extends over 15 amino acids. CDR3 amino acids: CASSSRTGFDTEAFF. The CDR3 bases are TGTGCCAGCAGCTCACGGACAGGGTTTGACACTGAAGCTTTCTTT.

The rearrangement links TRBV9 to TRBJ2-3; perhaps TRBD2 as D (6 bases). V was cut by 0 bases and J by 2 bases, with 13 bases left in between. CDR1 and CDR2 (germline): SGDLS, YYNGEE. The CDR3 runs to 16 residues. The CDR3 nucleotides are TGTGCCAGCAGCGTAGGAGTAGCGGATAACACAGATACGCAGTATTTT. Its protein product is CASSVGVADNTDTQYF. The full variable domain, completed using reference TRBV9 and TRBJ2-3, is DSGVTQTPKHLITATGQRVTLRCSPRSGDLSVYWYQQSLDQGLQFLIQYYNGEERAKGNILERFSAQQFPDLHSELNLSSLELGDSALYFCASSVGVADNTDTQYFGPGTRLTVL.

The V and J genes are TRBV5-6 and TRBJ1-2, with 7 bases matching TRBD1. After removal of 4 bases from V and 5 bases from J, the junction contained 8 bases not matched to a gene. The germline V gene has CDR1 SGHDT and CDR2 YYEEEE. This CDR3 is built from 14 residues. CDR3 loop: CASSVRQGLYGYTF. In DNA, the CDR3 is TGTGCCAGCAGCGTAAGACAGGGTTTGTATGGCTACACCTTC.

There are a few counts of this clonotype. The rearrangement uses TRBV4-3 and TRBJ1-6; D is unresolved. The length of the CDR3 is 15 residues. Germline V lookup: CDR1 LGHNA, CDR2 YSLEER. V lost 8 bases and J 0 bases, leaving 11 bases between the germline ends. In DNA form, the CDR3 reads TGCGCCAGCCGCGCGGGGAGCTCCTATAATTCACCCCTCCACTTT. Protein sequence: CASRAGSSYNSPLHF.

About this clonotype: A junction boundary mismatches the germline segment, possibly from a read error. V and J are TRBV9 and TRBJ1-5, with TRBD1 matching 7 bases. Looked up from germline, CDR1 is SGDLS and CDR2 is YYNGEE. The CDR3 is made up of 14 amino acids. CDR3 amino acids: CASSARQGGQPHHF. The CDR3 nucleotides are TGTGCCAGCAGCGCACGACAGGGCGGGCAGCCCCACCATTTT.

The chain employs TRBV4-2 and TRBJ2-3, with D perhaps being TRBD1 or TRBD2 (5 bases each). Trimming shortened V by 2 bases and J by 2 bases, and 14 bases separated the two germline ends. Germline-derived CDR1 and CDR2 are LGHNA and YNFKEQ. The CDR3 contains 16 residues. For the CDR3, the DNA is TGTGCCAGCAGCCAATCCCGGGACCTTTTCACAGATACGCAGTATTTT. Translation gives CASSQSRDLFTDTQYF.

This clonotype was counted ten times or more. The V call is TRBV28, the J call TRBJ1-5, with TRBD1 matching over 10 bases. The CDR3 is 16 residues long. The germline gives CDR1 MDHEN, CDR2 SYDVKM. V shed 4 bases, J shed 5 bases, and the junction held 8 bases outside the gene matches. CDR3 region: CASSSGQGGIHQPQHF. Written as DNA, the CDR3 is TGTGCCAGCAGTTCTGGACAGGGGGGGATTCATCAGCCCCAGCATTTT.

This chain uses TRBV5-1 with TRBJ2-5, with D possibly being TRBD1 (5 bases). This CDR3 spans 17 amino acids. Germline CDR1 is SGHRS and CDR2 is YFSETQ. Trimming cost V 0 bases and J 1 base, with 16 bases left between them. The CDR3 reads CASSLEGHRSIQETQYF. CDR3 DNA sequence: TGCGCCAGCAGCTTGGAAGGACACCGCTCTATCCAAGAGACCCAGTACTTC. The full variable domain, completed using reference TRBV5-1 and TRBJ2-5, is KAGVTQTPRYLIKTRGQQVTLSCSPISGHRSVSWYQQTPGQGLQFLFEYFSETQRNKGNFPGRFSGRQFSNSRSEMNVSTLELGDSALYLCASSLEGHRSIQETQYFGPGTRLLVL.

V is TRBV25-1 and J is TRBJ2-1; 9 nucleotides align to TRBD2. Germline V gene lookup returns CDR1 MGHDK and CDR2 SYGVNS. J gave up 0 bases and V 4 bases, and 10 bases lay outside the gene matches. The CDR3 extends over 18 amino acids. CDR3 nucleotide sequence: TGTGCCAGCAGTGGAATTAGCGGGGGTCCCAGCTCCTACAATGAGCAGTTCTTC. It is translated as CASSGISGGPSSYNEQFF.

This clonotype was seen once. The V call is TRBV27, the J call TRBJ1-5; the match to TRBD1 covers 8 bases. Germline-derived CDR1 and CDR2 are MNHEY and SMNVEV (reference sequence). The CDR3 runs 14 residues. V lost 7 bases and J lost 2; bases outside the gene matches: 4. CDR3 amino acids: CASIPGQGNQPQHF. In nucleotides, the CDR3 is TGTGCCAGCATCCCGGGACAGGGCAATCAGCCCCAGCATTTT.

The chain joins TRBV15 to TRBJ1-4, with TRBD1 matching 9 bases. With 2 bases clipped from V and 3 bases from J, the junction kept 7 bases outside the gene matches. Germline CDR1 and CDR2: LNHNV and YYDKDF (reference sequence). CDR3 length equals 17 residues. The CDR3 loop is CATSRRTGGRSNEKLFF. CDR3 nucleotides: TGTGCCACCAGCAGAAGAACAGGGGGCAGGTCTAATGAAAAACTGTTTTTT.

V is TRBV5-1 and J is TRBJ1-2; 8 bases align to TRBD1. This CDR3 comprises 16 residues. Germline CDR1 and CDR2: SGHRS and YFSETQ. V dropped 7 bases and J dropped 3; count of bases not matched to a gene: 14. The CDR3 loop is CASGARQGLIDYGYTF. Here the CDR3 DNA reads TGCGCCAGCGGCGCACGACAGGGGTTGATAGACTATGGCTACACCTTC.

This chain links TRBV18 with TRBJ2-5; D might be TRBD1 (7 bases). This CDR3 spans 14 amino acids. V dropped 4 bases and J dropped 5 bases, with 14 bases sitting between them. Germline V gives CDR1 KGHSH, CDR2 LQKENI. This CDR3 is CASSRDAGGETQYF. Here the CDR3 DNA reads TGTGCCAGCTCACGGGACGCAGGGGGGGAGACCCAGTACTTC.

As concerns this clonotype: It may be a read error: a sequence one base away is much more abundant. The CDR3 DNA sequence: TGTGCCAGCAGCTTAGACGTTTACAATGAGCAGTACTTC. Protein product: CASSLDVYNEQYF. V is TRBV7-2 and J is TRBJ2-4; no firm D call. CDR1 and CDR2 (germline): SGHTA, FQGNSA. The CDR3 runs to 13 residues. The V gene lost 1 base and the J gene lost 13 bases, with 14 bases spanning the gap.

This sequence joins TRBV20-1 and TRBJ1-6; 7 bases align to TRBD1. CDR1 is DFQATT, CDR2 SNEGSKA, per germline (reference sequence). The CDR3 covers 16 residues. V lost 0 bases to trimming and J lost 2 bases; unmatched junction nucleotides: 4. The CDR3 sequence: CSARDRGTAYNSPLHF. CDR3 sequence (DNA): TGCAGTGCTAGAGATCGCGGGACAGCCTATAATTCACCCCTCCACTTT.

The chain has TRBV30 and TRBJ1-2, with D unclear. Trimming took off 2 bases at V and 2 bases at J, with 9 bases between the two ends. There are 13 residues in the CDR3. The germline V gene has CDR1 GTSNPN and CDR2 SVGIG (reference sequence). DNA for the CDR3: TGTGCCTGGAGTAGGACGGGGAACTATGGCTACACCTTC. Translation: CAWSRTGNYGYTF.

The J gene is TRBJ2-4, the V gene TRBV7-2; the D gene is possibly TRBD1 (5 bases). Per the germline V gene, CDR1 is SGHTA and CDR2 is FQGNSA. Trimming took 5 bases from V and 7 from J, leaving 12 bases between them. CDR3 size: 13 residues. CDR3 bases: TGTGCCAGCAGCCTCCCGACAGACAACATTCAGTACTTC. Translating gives CASSLPTDNIQYF. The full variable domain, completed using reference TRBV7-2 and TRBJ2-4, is GAGVSQSPSNKVTEKGKDVELRCDPISGHTALYWYRQSLGQGLEFLIYFQGNSAPDKSGLPSDRFSAERTGGSVSTLTIQRTQQEDSAVYLCASSLPTDNIQYFGAGTRLSVL.

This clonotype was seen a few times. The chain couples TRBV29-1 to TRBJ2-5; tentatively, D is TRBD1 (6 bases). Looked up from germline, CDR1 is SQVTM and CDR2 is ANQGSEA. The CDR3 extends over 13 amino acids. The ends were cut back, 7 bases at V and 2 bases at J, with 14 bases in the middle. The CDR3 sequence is CSEQDSSQETQYF. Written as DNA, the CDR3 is TGCAGCGAACAGGACAGCTCGCAAGAGACCCAGTACTTC.

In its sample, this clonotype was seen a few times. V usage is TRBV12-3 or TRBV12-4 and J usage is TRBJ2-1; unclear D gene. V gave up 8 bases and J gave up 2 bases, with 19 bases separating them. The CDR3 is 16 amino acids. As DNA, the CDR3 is TGTGCCAGCGGTAGCCGGGTAATTGGAGCCTACAATGAGCAGTTCTTC. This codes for CASGSRVIGAYNEQFF.

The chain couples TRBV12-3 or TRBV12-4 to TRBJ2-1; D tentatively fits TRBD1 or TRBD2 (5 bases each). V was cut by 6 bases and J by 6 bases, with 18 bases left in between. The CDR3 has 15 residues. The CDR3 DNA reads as TGTGCCAGCAGCAGATGGCAGGGTGAGGGCAATGAGCAGTTCTTC. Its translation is CASSRWQGEGNEQFF.

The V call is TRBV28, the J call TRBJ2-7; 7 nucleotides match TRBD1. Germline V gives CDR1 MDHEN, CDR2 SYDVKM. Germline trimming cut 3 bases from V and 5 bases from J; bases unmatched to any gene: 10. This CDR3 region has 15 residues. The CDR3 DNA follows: TGTGCCAGCAGTTTCCAGGGGGAAGGTGGAGACGAGCAGTACTTC. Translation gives CASSFQGEGGDEQYF. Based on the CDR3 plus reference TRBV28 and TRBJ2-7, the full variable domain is DVKVTQSSRYLVKRTGEKVFLECVQDMDHENMFWYRQDPGLGLRLIYFSYDVKMKEKGDIPEGYSVSREKKERFSLILESASTNQTSMYLCASSFQGEGGDEQYFGPGTRLTVT.

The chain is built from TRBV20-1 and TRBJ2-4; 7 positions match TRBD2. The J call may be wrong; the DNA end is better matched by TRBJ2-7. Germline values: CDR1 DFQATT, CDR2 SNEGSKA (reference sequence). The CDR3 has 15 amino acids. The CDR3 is CSATRLASGSYEQYF. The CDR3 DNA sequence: TGCAGTGCTACCAGACTAGCCTCGGGGTCCTACGAGCAGTACTTC.

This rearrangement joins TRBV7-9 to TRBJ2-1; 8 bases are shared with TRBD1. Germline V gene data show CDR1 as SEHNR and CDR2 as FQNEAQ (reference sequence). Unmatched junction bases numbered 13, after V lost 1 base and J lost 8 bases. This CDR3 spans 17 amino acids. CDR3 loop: CASSLVLGTGGRDEQFF. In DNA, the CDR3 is TGTGCCAGCAGCTTAGTACTTGGCACAGGGGGACGGGATGAGCAGTTCTTC.

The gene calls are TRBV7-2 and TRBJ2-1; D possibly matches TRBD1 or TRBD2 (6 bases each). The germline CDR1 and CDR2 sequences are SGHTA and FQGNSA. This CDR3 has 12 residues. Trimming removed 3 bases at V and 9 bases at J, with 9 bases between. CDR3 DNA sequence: TGTGCCAGCAGCTTCTCGGGGGCTGAGCAGTTCTTC. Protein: CASSFSGAEQFF.

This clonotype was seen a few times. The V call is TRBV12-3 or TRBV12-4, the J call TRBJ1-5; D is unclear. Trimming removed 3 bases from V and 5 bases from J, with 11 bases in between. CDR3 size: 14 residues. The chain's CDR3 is CASSFGGAHQPQHF. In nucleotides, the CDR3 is TGTGCCAGCAGTTTTGGCGGTGCCCATCAGCCCCAGCATTTT.

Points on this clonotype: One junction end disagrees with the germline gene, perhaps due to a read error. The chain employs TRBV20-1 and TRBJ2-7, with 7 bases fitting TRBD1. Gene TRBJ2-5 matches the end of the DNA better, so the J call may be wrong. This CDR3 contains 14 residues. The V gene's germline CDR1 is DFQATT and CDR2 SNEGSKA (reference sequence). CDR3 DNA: TGCAGTGCTCGAGACAGGGTGTTGGGCGAGACCCAGTACTTC. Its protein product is CSARDRVLGETQYF.

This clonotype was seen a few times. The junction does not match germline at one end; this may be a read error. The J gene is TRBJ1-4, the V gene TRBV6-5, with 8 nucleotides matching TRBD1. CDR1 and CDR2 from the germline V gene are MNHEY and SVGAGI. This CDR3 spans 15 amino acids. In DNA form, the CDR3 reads TGTGCCAGCAGCACGACAGGGGCGGCTAATGAAAAACGGTTTTTT. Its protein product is CASSTTGAANEKRFF.

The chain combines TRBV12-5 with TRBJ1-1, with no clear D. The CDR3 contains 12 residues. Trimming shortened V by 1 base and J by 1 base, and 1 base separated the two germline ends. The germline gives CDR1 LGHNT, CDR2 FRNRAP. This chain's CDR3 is CASGLENTEAFF. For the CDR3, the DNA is TGTGCTAGTGGTTTGGAGAACACTGAAGCTTTCTTT.

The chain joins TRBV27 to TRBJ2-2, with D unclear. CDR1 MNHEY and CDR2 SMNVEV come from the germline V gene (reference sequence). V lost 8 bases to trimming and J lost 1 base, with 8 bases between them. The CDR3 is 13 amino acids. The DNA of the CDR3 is TGTGCCAGCCGCAGAGAGAACACCGGGGAGCTGTTTTTT. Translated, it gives CASRRENTGELFF.